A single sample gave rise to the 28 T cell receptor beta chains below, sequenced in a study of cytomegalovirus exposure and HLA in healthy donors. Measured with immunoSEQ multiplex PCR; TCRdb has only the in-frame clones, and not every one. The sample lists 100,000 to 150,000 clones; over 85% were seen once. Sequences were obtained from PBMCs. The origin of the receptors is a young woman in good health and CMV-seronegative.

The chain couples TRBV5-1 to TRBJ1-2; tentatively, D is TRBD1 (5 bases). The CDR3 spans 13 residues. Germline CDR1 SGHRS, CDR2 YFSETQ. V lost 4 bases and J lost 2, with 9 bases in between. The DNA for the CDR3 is TGCGCCAGCAGCCCGACAGCCAACTATGGCTACACCTTC. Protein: CASSPTANYGYTF.

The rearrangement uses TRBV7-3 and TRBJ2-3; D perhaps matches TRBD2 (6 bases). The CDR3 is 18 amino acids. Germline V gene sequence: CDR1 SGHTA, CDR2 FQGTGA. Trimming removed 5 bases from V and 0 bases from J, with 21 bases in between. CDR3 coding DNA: TGTGCCAGCAGCGTAAATGGCGCAGGACTATATAGCACAGATACGCAGTATTTT. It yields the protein CASSVNGAGLYSTDTQYF. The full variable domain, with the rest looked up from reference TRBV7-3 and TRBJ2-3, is GAGVSQTPSNKVTEKGKYVELRCDPISGHTALYWYRQSLGQGPEFLIYFQGTGAADDSGLPNDRFFAVRPEGSVSTLKIQRTERGDSAVYLCASSVNGAGLYSTDTQYFGPGTRLTVL.

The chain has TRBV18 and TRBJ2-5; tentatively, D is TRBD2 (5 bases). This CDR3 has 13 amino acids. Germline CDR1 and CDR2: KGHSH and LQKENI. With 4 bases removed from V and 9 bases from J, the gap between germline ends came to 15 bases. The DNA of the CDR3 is TGTGCCAGCTCACTTGGCAGTGCCGGGGCCCAGTACTTC. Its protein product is CASSLGSAGAQYF.

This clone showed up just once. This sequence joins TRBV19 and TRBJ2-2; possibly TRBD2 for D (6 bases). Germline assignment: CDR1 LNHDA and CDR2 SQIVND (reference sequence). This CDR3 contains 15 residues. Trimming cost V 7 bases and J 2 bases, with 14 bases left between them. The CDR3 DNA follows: TGTGCCAGTAACGGTCTAGCGCTCAACACCGGGGAGCTGTTTTTT. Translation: CASNGLALNTGELFF.

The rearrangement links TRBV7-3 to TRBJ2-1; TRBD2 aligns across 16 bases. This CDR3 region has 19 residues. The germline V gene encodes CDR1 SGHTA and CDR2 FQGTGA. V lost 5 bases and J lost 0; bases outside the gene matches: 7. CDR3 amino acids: CASSPKGLAGGSSYNEQFF. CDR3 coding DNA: TGTGCCAGCAGCCCCAAGGGACTAGCGGGAGGGAGCTCCTACAATGAGCAGTTCTTC.

In nucleotides, the CDR3 is TGTGCCAGCAGTTTAAATCGATTAGCGGCCACAGATACGCAGTATTTT. Translating it yields CASSLNRLAATDTQYF. The chain employs TRBV27 and TRBJ2-3, with D perhaps matching TRBD2 (6 bases). Germline V lookup: CDR1 MNHEY, CDR2 SMNVEV (reference sequence). The V and J ends lost 2 bases and 2 bases respectively, with 14 bases between them. CDR3 length: 16 residues.

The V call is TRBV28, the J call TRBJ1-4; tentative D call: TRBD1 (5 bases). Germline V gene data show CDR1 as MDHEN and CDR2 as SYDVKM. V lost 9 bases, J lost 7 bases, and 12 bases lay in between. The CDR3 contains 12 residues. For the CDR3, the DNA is TGTGCCAGTCGCGGGACGGCTGAAAAACTGTTTTTT. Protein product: CASRGTAEKLFF. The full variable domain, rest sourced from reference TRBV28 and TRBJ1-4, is DVKVTQSSRYLVKRTGEKVFLECVQDMDHENMFWYRQDPGLGLRLIYFSYDVKMKEKGDIPEGYSVSREKKERFSLILESASTNQTSMYLCASRGTAEKLFFGSGTQLSVL.

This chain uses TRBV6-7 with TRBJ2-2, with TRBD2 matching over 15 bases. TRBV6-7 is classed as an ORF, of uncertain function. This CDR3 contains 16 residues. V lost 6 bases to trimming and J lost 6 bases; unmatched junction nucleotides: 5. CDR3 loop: CASSFGLAGGPGELFF. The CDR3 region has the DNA TGTGCCAGCAGCTTCGGACTAGCGGGGGGGCCCGGGGAGCTGTTTTTT.

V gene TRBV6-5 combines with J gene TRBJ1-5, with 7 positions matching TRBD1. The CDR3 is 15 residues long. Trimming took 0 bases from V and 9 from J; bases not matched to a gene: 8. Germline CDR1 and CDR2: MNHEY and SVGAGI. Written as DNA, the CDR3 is TGTGCCAGCAGTTACTCGAGACAGGGTGAGACGCCCCAGCATTTT. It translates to CASSYSRQGETPQHF.

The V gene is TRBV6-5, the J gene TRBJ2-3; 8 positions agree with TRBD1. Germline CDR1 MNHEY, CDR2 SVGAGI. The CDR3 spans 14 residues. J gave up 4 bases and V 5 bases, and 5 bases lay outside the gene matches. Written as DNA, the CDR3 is TGTGCCAGCAGTCCCGGACAGGGACCAGATACGCAGTATTTT. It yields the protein CASSPGQGPDTQYF.

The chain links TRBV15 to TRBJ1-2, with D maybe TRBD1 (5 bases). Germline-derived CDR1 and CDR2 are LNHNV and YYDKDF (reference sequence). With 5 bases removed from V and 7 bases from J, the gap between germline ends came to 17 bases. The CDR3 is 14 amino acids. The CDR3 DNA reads TGTGCCACCAGCGGGGGGACGGGGAGTTCTGGCTACACCTTC. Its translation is CATSGGTGSSGYTF.

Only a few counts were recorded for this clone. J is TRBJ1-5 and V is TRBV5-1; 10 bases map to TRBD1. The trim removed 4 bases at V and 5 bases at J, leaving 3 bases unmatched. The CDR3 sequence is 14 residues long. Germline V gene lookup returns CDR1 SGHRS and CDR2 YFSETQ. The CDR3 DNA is TGCGCCAGCAGCACCGGGACAGGGGATCAGCCCCAGCATTTT. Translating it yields CASSTGTGDQPQHF.

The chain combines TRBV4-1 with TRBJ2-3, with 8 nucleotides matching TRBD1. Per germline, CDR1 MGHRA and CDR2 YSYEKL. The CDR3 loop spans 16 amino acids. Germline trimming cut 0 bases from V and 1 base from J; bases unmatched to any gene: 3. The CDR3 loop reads CASSQEPRGRTDTQYF. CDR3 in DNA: TGCGCCAGCAGCCAAGAACCCAGGGGGCGCACAGATACGCAGTATTTT.

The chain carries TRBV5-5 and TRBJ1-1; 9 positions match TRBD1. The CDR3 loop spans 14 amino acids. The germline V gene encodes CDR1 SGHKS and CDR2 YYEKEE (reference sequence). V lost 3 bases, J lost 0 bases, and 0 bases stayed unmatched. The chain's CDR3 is CASSWDRVNTEAFF. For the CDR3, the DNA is TGTGCCAGCAGCTGGGACAGGGTGAACACTGAAGCTTTCTTT.

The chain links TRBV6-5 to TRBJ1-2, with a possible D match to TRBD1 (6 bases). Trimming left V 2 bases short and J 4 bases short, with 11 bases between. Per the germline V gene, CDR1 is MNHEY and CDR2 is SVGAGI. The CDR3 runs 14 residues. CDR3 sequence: CASSYGGAGYGYTF. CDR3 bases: TGTGCCAGCAGTTACGGGGGGGCCGGCTATGGCTACACCTTC.

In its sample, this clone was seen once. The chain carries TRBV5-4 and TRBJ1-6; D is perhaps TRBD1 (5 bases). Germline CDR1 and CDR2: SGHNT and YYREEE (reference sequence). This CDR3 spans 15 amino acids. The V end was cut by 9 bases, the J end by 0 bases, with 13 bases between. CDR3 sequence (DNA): TGTGCCACAAGAGCGGGGGGCTCCTATAATTCACCCCTCCACTTT. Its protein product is CATRAGGSYNSPLHF.

The DNA for the CDR3 is TGTGCCAGCAGTAAGGGAAGGACGGGAAACACTGAAGCTTTCTTT. The encoded protein is CASSKGRTGNTEAFF. The V call is TRBV2, the J call TRBJ1-1; D call uncertain. V was pared by 5 bases and J by 2 bases, with 15 bases between. This CDR3 comprises 15 residues. Germline V gene data show CDR1 as SNHLY and CDR2 as FYNNEI.

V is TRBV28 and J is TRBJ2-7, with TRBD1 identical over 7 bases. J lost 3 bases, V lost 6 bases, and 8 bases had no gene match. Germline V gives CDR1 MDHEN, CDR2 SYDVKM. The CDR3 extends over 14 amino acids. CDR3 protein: CASRQGEISYEQYF. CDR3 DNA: TGTGCCAGCAGGCAGGGGGAGATTAGCTACGAGCAGTACTTC.

The CDR3 DNA sequence: TGTGCCTGGTCCGCAGGGGACCTCACTGGAAACACCATATATTTT. Protein product: CAWSAGDLTGNTIYF. The chain joins TRBV30 to TRBJ1-3; weak D call: TRBD1 (6 bases). The germline V gene encodes CDR1 GTSNPN and CDR2 SVGIG (reference sequence). The length of the CDR3 is 15 residues. Trimming left V 5 bases short and J 2 bases short, with 16 bases between.

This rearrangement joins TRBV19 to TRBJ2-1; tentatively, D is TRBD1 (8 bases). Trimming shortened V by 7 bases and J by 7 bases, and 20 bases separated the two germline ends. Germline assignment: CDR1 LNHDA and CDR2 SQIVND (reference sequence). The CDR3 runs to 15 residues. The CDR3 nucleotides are TGTGCCAGTAAACCGACAGGGGAGGGGATAAATGAGCAGTTCTTC. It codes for CASKPTGEGINEQFF.

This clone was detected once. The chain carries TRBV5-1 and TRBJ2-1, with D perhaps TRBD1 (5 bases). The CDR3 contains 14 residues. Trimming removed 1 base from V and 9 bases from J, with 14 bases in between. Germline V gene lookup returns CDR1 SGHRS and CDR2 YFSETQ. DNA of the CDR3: TGCGCCAGCAGCTTGCGGCAGGGTGAAGGTGAGCAGTTCTTC. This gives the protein CASSLRQGEGEQFF.

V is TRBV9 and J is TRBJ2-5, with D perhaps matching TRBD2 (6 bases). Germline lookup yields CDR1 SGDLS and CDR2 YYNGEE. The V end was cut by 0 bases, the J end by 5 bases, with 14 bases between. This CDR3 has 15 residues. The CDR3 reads CASSVGRGSAETQYF. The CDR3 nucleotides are TGTGCCAGCAGCGTAGGGAGGGGCTCGGCGGAGACCCAGTACTTC.

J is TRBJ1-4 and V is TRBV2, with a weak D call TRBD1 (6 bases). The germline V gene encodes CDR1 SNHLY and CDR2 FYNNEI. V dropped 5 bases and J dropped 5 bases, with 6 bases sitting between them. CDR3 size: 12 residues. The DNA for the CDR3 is TGTGCCAGCAGTACAGGGAATGAAAAACTGTTTTTT. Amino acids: CASSTGNEKLFF.

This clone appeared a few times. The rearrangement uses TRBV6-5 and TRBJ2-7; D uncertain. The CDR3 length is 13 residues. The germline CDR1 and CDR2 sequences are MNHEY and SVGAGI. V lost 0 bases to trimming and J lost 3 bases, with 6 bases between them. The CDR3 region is CASSYSSIYEQYF. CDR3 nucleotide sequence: TGTGCCAGCAGTTACTCCTCTATCTACGAGCAGTACTTC.

The CDR3 DNA reads TGTGCCAGCAGCGCCCGACTAGCGGCTACAATCACAGATACGCAGTATTTT. As protein: CASSARLAATITDTQYF. The V and J genes are TRBV13 and TRBJ2-3; 9 bases match TRBD2. Germline V gives CDR1 PRHDT, CDR2 FYEKMQ (reference sequence). This CDR3 is 17 amino acids long. V was clipped by 5 bases and J by 2 bases; unmatched bases: 11.

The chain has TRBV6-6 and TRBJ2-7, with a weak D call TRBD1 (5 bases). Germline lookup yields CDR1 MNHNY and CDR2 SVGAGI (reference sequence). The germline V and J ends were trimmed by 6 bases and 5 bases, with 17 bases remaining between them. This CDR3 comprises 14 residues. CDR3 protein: CASRSAPGSDEQYF. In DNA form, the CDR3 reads TGTGCCAGCAGATCCGCACCAGGGTCCGACGAGCAGTACTTC.

As DNA, the CDR3 is TGTGCCAGCAGTTTATTGTGGACTAGCGGCGACAATGAGCAGTTCTTC. Translated, it gives CASSLLWTSGDNEQFF. J is TRBJ2-1 and V is TRBV27; 10 bases fit TRBD2. CDR1 is MNHEY, CDR2 SMNVEV, per germline (reference sequence). V gave up 1 base and J gave up 5 bases; unmatched junction bases: 5. The CDR3 sequence is 16 residues long.

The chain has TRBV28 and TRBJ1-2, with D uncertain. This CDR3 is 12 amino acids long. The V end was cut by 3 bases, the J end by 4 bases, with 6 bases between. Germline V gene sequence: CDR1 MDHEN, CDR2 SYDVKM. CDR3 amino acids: CASSLVAYGYTF. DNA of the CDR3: TGTGCCAGCAGTTTGGTGGCCTATGGCTACACCTTC.